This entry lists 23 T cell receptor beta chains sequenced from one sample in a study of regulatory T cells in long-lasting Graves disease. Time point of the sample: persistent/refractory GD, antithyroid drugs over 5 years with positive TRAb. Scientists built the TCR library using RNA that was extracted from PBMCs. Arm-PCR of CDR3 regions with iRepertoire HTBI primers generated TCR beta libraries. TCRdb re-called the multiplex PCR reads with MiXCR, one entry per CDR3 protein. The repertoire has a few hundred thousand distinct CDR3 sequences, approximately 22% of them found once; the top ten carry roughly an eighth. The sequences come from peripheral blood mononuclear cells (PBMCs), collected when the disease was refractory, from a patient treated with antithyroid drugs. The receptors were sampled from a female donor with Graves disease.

Here the CDR3 reads CASKGLAGNSPYNEQFF. As DNA, the CDR3 is TGTGCCAGCAAGGGACTAGCGGGGAATTCACCCTACAATGAGCAGTTCTTC. The genes are TRBV27 and TRBJ2-1, with 13 bases aligning to TRBD2. This CDR3 has 17 residues. In germline, CDR1 is MNHEY, CDR2 SMNVEV (reference sequence). The trim removed 7 bases at V and 2 bases at J, leaving 8 bases unmatched.

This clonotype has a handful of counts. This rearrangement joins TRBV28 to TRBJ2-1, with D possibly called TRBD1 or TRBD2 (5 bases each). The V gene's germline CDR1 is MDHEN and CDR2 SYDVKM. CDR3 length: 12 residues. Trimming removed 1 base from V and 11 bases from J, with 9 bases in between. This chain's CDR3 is CASSLSRGKQFF. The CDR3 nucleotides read TGTGCCAGCAGTTTATCGAGGGGTAAGCAGTTCTTC.

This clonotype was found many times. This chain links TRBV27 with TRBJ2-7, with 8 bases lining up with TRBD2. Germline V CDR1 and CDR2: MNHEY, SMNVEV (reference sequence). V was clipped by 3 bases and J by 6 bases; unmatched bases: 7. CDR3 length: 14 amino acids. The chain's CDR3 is CASSLAGGLFEQYF. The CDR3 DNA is TGTGCCAGCAGTTTGGCGGGAGGACTCTTCGAGCAGTACTTC.

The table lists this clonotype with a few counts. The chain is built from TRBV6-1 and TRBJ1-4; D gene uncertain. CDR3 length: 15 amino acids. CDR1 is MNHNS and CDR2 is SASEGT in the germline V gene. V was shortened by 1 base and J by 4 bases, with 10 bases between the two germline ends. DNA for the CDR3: TGTGCCAGCAGTGAAGGAAGCAGACGTAATGAAAAACTGTTTTTT. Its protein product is CASSEGSRRNEKLFF.

The CDR3 loop reads CASRTSTGSNQPQHF. In DNA form, the CDR3 reads TGTGCCAGCAGGACTTCGACAGGCTCAAATCAGCCCCAGCATTTT. J is TRBJ1-5 and V is TRBV28; D is possibly TRBD1 (6 bases). The V end lost 6 bases, the J end lost 4 bases, and 16 bases lay between the germline ends. Germline V gene lookup returns CDR1 MDHEN and CDR2 SYDVKM. This CDR3 is built from 15 residues.

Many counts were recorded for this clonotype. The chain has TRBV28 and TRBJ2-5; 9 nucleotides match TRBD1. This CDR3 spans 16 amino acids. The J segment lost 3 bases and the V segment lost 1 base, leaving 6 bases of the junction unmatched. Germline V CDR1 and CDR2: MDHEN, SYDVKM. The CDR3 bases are TGTGCCAGCAGTTTATCGGTACAGGGGGCCAAAGAGACCCAGTACTTC. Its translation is CASSLSVQGAKETQYF.

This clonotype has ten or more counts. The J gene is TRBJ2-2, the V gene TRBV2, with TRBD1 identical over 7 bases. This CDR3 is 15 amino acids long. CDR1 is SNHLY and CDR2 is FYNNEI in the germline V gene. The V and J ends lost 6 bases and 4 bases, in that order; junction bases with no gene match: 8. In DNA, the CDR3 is TGTGCCAGCAGACAGGGGTTTCAGTTCACCGGGGAGCTGTTTTTT. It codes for CASRQGFQFTGELFF.

The CDR3 region has the DNA TGTGCCAGCAGCACACCTGGGACCGTTGGGATTGAGACCCAGTACTTC. Amino acid sequence: CASSTPGTVGIETQYF. The chain employs TRBV7-9 and TRBJ2-5; D assignment may be TRBD1 or TRBD2 (5 bases each). Per the germline V gene, CDR1 is SEHNR and CDR2 is FQNEAQ (reference sequence). V was trimmed by 5 bases and J by 5 bases, leaving 21 bases between them. There are 16 residues in the CDR3. The variable domain in full, completed from reference TRBV7-9 and TRBJ2-5, reads DTGVSQNPRHKITKRGQNVTFRCDPISEHNRLYWYRQTLGQGPEFLTYFQNEAQLEKSRLLSDRFSAERPKGSFSTLEIQRTEQGDSAMYLCASSTPGTVGIETQYFGPGTRLLVL.

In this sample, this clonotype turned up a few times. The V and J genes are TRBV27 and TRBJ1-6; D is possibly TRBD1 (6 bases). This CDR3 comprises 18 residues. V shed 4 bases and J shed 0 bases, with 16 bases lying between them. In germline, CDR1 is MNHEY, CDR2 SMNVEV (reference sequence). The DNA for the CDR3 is TGTGCCAGCAGTTCCCAGGGGACTCTGAGCTCCTATAATTCACCCCTCCACTTT. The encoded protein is CASSSQGTLSSYNSPLHF.

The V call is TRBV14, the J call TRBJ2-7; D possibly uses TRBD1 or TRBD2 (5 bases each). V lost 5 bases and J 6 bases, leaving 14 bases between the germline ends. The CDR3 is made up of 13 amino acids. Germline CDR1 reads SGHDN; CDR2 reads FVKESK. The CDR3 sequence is CASSGDPGTEQYF. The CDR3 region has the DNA TGTGCCAGCAGCGGGGATCCAGGGACCGAGCAGTACTTC.

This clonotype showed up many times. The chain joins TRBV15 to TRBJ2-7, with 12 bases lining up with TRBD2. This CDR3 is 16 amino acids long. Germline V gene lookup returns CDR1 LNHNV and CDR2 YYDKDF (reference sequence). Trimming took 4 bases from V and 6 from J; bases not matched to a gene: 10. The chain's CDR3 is CATSKDGGLAGSEQYF. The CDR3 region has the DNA TGTGCCACCAGCAAGGACGGTGGACTAGCGGGAAGCGAGCAGTACTTC.

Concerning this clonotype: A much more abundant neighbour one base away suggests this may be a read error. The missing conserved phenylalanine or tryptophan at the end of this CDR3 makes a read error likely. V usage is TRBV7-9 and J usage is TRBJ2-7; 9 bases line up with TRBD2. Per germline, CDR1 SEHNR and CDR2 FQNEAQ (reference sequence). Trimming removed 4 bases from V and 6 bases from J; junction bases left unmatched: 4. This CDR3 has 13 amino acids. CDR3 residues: CASSYGTSSEQYL. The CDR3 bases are TGTGCCAGCAGCTACGGGACTAGCAGCGAGCAGTACTTA.

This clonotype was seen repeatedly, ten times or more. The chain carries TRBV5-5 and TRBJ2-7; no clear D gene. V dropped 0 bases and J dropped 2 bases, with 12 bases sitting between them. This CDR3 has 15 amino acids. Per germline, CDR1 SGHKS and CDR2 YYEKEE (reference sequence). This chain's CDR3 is CASSLAPTSTYEQYF. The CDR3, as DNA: TGTGCCAGCAGCTTGGCCCCCACAAGTACCTACGAGCAGTACTTC.

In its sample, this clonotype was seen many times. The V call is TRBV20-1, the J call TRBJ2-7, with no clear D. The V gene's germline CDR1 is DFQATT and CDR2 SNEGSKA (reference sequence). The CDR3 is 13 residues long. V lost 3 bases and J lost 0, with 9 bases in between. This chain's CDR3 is CSASRSNSYEQYF. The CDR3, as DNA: TGCAGTGCTAGCCGCAGCAACTCCTACGAGCAGTACTTC.

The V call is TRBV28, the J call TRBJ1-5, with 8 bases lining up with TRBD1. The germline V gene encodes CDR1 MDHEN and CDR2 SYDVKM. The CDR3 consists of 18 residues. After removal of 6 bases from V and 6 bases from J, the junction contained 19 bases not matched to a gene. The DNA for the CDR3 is TGTGCCAGCAGCCCAGCCCTATCAACAGGGGGTAGGGCTCAGCCCCAGCATTTT. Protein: CASSPALSTGGRAQPQHF.

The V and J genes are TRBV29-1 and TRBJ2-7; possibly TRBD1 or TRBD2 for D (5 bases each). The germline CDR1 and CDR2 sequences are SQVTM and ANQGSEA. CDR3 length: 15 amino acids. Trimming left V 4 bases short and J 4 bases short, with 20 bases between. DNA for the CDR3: TGCAGCGTTGGGTCTGGGGGAACGGTCTCTTACGAGCAGTACTTC. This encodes CSVGSGGTVSYEQYF.

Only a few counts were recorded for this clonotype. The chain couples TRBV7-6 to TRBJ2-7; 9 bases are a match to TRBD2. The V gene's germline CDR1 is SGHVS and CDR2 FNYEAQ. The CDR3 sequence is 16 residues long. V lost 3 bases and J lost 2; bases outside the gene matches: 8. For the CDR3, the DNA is TGTGCCAGCAGCTTGGAGGCGGCGGGAGGGCCCTACGAGCAGTACTTC. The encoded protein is CASSLEAAGGPYEQYF. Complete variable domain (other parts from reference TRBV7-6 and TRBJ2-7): GAGVSQSPRYKVTKRGQDVALRCDPISGHVSLYWYRQALGQGPEFLTYFNYEAQQDKSGLPNDRFSAERPEGSISTLTIQRTEQRDSAMYRCASSLEAAGGPYEQYFGPGTRLTVT.

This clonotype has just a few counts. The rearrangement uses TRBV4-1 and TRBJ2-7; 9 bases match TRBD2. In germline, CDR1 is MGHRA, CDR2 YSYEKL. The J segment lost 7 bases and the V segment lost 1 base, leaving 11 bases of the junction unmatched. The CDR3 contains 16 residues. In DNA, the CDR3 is TGCGCCAGCAGCCAAGTTGTCGCGGGAGGGGTGGAGGAGCAGTACTTC. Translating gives CASSQVVAGGVEEQYF.

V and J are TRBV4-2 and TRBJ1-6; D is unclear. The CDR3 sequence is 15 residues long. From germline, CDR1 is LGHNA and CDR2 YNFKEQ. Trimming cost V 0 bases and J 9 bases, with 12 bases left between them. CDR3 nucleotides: TGTGCCAGCAGCCAAGAGGGAAGAGGGAGTTCACCCCTCCACTTT. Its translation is CASSQEGRGSSPLHF.

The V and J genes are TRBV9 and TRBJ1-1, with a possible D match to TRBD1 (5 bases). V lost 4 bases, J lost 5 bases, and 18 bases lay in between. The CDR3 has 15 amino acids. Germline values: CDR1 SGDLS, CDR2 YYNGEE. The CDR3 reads CASSLGAGSRTEAFF. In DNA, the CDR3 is TGTGCCAGCAGCCTCGGGGCAGGGTCGAGGACTGAAGCTTTCTTT.

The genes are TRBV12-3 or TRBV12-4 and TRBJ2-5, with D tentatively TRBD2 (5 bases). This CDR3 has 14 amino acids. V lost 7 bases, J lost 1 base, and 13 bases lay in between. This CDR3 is CASNLRAGQETQYF. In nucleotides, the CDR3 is TGTGCCAGCAATTTGCGGGCAGGCCAAGAGACCCAGTACTTC.

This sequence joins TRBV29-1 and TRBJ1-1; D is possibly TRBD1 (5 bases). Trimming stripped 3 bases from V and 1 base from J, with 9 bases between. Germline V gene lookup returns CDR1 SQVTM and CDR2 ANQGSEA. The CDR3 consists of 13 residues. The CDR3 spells CSVDPQGNTEAFF. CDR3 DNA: TGCAGCGTTGATCCCCAGGGGAACACTGAAGCTTTCTTT.

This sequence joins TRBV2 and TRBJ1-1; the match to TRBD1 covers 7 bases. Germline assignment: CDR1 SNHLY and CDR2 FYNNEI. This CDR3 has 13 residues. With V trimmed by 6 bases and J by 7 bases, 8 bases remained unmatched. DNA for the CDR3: TGTGCCAGCAGCTTTACTAGGGACAGTGAAGCTTTCTTT. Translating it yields CASSFTRDSEAFF.